A selection of T cell receptor beta chains follows, all from one sample in a study of shared clonotypes between healthy human individuals. The method was immunoSEQ multiplex PCR; TCRdb's version includes in-frame clones alone and lacks a portion of them. The repertoire holds about 2.5 million clones, with less than 95% as singletons. Sequences were obtained from naive CD4+ T cells from PBMCs. The receptors were gathered from a man between 18 and 29 years old in good health. Some clones in this sample may be carry-over from other donors' samples. Each CDR3 is given with its conserved first and last residue. Each record gives: J gene, clone size, D gene, V gene, CDR3 DNA, CDR3 protein. The D gene is left open where the match is weak. A row's size may be missing; if present it is once, few, many or a size class.

>TRBJ1-5|.|.|TRBV2
TGTGCCAGCAGTGGTTCGGGGGTGGGAAATCAGCCCCAGCATTTT
CASSGSGVGNQPQHF
>TRBJ2-7|.|.|TRBV18
TGTGCCAGCTCGCCGGTATTGGGCACCTACGAGCAGTACTTC
CASSPVLGTYEQYF
>TRBJ1-2|.|.|TRBV28
TGTGCCAGCTGGGGGGGGTTAAGTGGCTACACCTTC
CASWGGLSGYTF
>TRBJ2-2|.|TRBD2|TRBV7-9
TGTGCCAGCAGCTTTATAGCGGGAGGAGCGAACACCGGGGAGCTGTTTTTT
CASSFIAGGANTGELFF
>TRBJ2-6|.|TRBD2|TRBV7-3
TGTGCCAGCAGCTTAACAGGTTTAGCGGGAGGTGGGGCCAACGTCCTGACTTTC
CASSLTGLAGGGANVLTF
>TRBJ2-2|.|.|TRBV28
TGTGCCAGCAGGGGTCCTAGACCGAACACCGGGGAGCTGTTTTTT
CASRGPRPNTGELFF
>TRBJ1-2|.|.|TRBV27
TGTGCCAGCAGGGGTGGGGCAGGGCGGGCTAACTATGGCTACACCTTC
CASRGGAGRANYGYTF
>TRBJ2-1|.|.|TRBV9
TGTGCCAGCAGCGTAGGGGAGCGGGAGCAGTTCTTC
CASSVGEREQFF
>TRBJ1-2|once|.|TRBV28
TGTGCCAGCAGGAACAGCTTAGCCTATGGCTACACCTTC
CASRNSLAYGYTF
>TRBJ1-5|few|.|TRBV28
TGTGCCAGCAGTTTAAGTGCTATCAGGGCCCAGCATTTT
CASSLSAIRAQHF
>TRBJ1-1|.|.|TRBV2
TGTGCCAGCAGTACGGGCAACACTGAAGCTTTCTTT
CASSTGNTEAFF
>TRBJ2-1|.|TRBD2|TRBV7-9
TGTGCCAGCAGCCGCCCGCTAGCGGGAGGGGCCAATGAGCAGTTCTTC
CASSRPLAGGANEQFF
>TRBJ2-2|.|.|TRBV7-2
TGTGCCAGCAGCTTAGCGCAGGGGCAGAACACCGGGGAGCTGTTTTTT
CASSLAQGQNTGELFF
>TRBJ2-3|.|TRBD1|TRBV4-2
TGTGCCAGCAGCCGACAGGGTTCCACACTCACAGATACGCAGTATTTT
CASSRQGSTLTDTQYF
>TRBJ2-3|once|TRBD2|TRBV7-2
TGTGCCAGCAGCCGACTAGCGGTTAGCACAGATACGCAGTATTTT
CASSRLAVSTDTQYF
>TRBJ1-1|.|TRBD1|TRBV7-2
TGTGCCAGCAGCCGAGACAGGGGAAACACTGAAGCTTTCTTT
CASSRDRGNTEAFF
>TRBJ2-2|.|.|TRBV28
TGTGCCAGCAGGCGTAGCTACAGCAAAACTAAAACCGGGGAGCTGTTTTTT
CASRRSYSKTKTGELFF
>TRBJ2-2|.|TRBD2|TRBV5-1
TGCGCCAGCAGCGCGGGACTAGCGGCGAACACCGGGGAGCTGTTTTTT
CASSAGLAANTGELFF
>TRBJ2-7|.|.|TRBV10-2
TGCGCCAGCAGCCCCGACGGGGCCTCCTACGAGCAGTACTTC
CASSPDGASYEQYF
>TRBJ1-4|.|TRBD1|TRBV7-6
TGTGCCAGCAGCTTCCAGACAGGGAGGAATGAAAAACTGTTTTTT
CASSFQTGRNEKLFF
>TRBJ2-3|once|TRBD1|TRBV7-2
TGTGCCAGCAGCTCCCGCGGGACAGGCAGCGATACGCAGTATTTT
CASSSRGTGSDTQYF
>TRBJ2-3|.|.|TRBV5-1
TGCGCCAGCAGCTTGGAGGGACATCAGCGCACAGATACGCAGTATTTT
CASSLEGHQRTDTQYF